This TCR beta chain was sequenced in a study of human T cells and chemical hapten exposure. The library tagged individual cDNA molecules with unique molecular identifiers. MiXCR was run by TCRdb on the RACE reads, yielding one entry per CDR3 protein. In the table there are over 300,000 distinct CDR3 sequences, 5.1% of which are singletons. Ten or more counts support this clonotype. Its antigen is unknown. CDR3 length: 14 amino acids. V was clipped by 4 bases and J by 3 bases, with 11 bases between them. Per germline, CDR1 SGHTS and CDR2 YDEGEE. Study results and caveats: DPC sensitization did not alter TCRs above 1 in 1000 frequency.

Described time point: pre-sensitization, week 0. The treatment denotes: therapeutic diphenylcyclopropenone sensitization with weekly scalp DPC. The drawing of blood occurred before each patch test was applied. Unfractionated whole blood served as the source for total RNA extraction. This chain joins TRBV5-8 and TRBJ1-5; the D gene is possibly TRBD1 (6 bases). This clonotype was obtained from a woman in her fifties or sixties with alopecia areata. Some clones in this sample may be carry-over from other donors' samples. The sample here was whole blood, taken in connection with sensitization to the hapten diphenylcyclopropenone (DPC). The CDR3 sequence is CASSLRQDNQPQHF. Written as DNA, the CDR3 is TGTGCCAGCAGCCTCAGACAGGACAATCAGCCCCAGCATTTT.